The 21 T cell receptor beta chains given below trace back to one sample, sequenced in a study of early stage breast cancer tumors. Produced via immunoSEQ multiplex PCR; TCRdb's table is partial and in-frame only. The table records 8,500 to 10,000 clones, 78% of them present only once. The sample was normal breast tissue next to the tumor. All receptors come from a person aged 35-50 years with breast cancer.

This chain joins TRBV11-2 and TRBJ2-3; 13 bases are a match to TRBD2. V lost 5 bases, J lost 3 bases, and 2 bases stayed unmatched. Looked up from germline, CDR1 is SGHAT and CDR2 is FQNNGV. The CDR3 runs 15 residues. The CDR3 loop is CASSPGLAGTDTQYF. The CDR3 region has the DNA TGTGCCAGCAGCCCGGGACTAGCGGGGACAGATACGCAGTATTTT.

The chain employs TRBV5-1 and TRBJ1-2, with D possibly matching TRBD1 (6 bases). V was shortened by 4 bases and J by 0 bases, with 19 bases between the two germline ends. The CDR3 is 17 amino acids. From germline, CDR1 is SGHRS and CDR2 YFSETQ. The CDR3 loop reads CASSPTRVRGSNYGYTF. DNA of the CDR3: TGCGCCAGCAGCCCCACCCGGGTCAGGGGATCTAACTATGGCTACACCTTC. The variable domain in full, completed from reference TRBV5-1 and TRBJ1-2, reads KAGVTQTPRYLIKTRGQQVTLSCSPISGHRSVSWYQQTPGQGLQFLFEYFSETQRNKGNFPGRFSGRQFSNSRSEMNVSTLELGDSALYLCASSPTRVRGSNYGYTFGSGTRLTVV.

The J gene is TRBJ1-5, the V gene TRBV27, with 10 bases fitting TRBD1. J lost 4 bases, V lost 6 bases, and 6 bases had no gene match. Germline loops: CDR1 MNHEY, CDR2 SMNVEV (reference sequence). This CDR3 comprises 15 residues. In DNA, the CDR3 is TGTGCCAGCAGACCTCTGGACAGGGGGAATCAGCCCCAGCATTTT. Residues: CASRPLDRGNQPQHF.

The chain joins TRBV2 to TRBJ2-6, with 10 positions matching TRBD1. V lost 6 bases and J lost 0; bases outside the gene matches: 11. CDR3 length equals 19 residues. Germline CDR1 is SNHLY and CDR2 is FYNNEI. CDR3 DNA sequence: TGTGCCAGCAGGGGGCCGGGAGGGACAGGGGACTCTGGGGCCAACGTCCTGACTTTC. This encodes CASRGPGGTGDSGANVLTF.

The chain has TRBV4-1 and TRBJ1-5; D ambiguous. Germline CDR1 reads MGHRA; CDR2 reads YSYEKL. V was trimmed by 0 bases and J by 5 bases, leaving 11 bases between them. The CDR3 sequence is 15 residues long. CDR3 bases: TGCGCCAGCAGCCAAGATTCGGTGAGGGATCAGCCCCAGCATTTT. It yields the protein CASSQDSVRDQPQHF.

This rearrangement joins TRBV19 to TRBJ1-5, with 8 bases that match TRBD1. Germline CDR1 is LNHDA and CDR2 is SQIVND (reference sequence). CDR3 size: 18 residues. The J segment lost 2 bases and the V segment lost 4 bases, leaving 13 bases of the junction unmatched. Here the CDR3 reads CASSRGTGTGFGNQPQHF. For the CDR3, the DNA is TGTGCCAGTAGTAGGGGGACCGGGACAGGTTTCGGCAATCAGCCCCAGCATTTT.

The chain uses TRBV18 and TRBJ2-5, with 7 bases lining up with TRBD2. Germline V gene data show CDR1 as KGHSH and CDR2 as LQKENI. The CDR3 spans 12 residues. J was trimmed by 5 bases and V by 3 bases; bases with no gene match: 0. As DNA, the CDR3 is TGTGCCAGCTCACCCGGGGGGGAGACCCAGTACTTC. Protein: CASSPGGETQYF.

The CDR3 sequence is CASSILPLTGNNEQFF. CDR3 sequence (DNA): TGTGCCAGTAGTATTCTGCCTCTGACAGGGAACAATGAGCAGTTCTTC. V is TRBV19 and J is TRBJ2-1; 7 nucleotides line up with TRBD1. The germline V gene encodes CDR1 LNHDA and CDR2 SQIVND (reference sequence). The CDR3 sequence is 16 residues long. Germline trimming cut 3 bases from V and 5 bases from J; bases unmatched to any gene: 10.

The CDR3 protein is CASSYVGTQETQYF. The CDR3 DNA reads TGTGCCAGCAGTTACGTCGGCACCCAAGAGACCCAGTACTTC. The rearrangement links TRBV6-6 to TRBJ2-5; D call uncertain. Per the germline V gene, CDR1 is MNHNY and CDR2 is SVGAGI (reference sequence). V lost 2 bases and J lost 1, with 8 bases in between. CDR3 length equals 14 residues.

The rearrangement uses TRBV15 and TRBJ2-1, with 7 bases that match TRBD2. From germline, CDR1 is LNHNV and CDR2 YYDKDF (reference sequence). J was trimmed by 9 bases and V by 3 bases; bases with no gene match: 20. This CDR3 contains 18 residues. CDR3 amino acids: CATSRLGTGGSSQGEQFF. CDR3 nucleotide sequence: TGTGCCACCAGCAGGTTAGGAACGGGCGGGAGTTCCCAGGGTGAGCAGTTCTTC. Variable domain in full (rest from reference TRBV15 and TRBJ2-1): DAMVIQNPRYQVTQFGKPVTLSCSQTLNHNVMYWYQQKSSQAPKLLFHYYDKDFNNEADTPDNFQSRRPNTSFCFLDIRSPGLGDTAMYLCATSRLGTGGSSQGEQFFGPGTRLTVL.

The J gene is TRBJ2-1, the V gene TRBV5-4, with 10 bases lining up with TRBD2. Germline CDR1 and CDR2: SGHNT and YYREEE (reference sequence). This CDR3 has 14 residues. The ends lost 3 bases at V and 7 bases at J; junction bases unmatched: 4. CDR3 sequence: CASSSPSGSNEQFF. The CDR3 region has the DNA TGTGCCAGCAGCTCTCCTAGCGGGAGTAATGAGCAGTTCTTC.

The rearrangement uses TRBV2 and TRBJ2-2; D possibly matches TRBD1 or TRBD2 (7 bases each). V was cut by 8 bases and J by 5 bases, with 15 bases left in between. In germline, CDR1 is SNHLY, CDR2 FYNNEI. The CDR3 is made up of 14 amino acids. The CDR3 region is CASERQGLTGELFF. As DNA, the CDR3 is TGTGCCAGCGAAAGACAGGGACTAACCGGGGAGCTGTTTTTT.

CDR3 sequence reads: CAGQPNTEAFF. CDR3 sequence (DNA): TGTGCCGGACAGCCGAACACTGAAGCTTTCTTT. This chain uses TRBV30 with TRBJ1-1; D is possibly TRBD1 (6 bases). CDR1 and CDR2 from the germline V gene are GTSNPN and SVGIG (reference sequence). There are 11 residues in the CDR3. With 8 bases removed from V and 1 base from J, the gap between germline ends came to 8 bases. Drawing the rest from reference TRBV30 and TRBJ1-1, the complete variable domain is SQTIHQWPATLVQPVGSPLSLECTVEGTSNPNLYWYRQAAGRGLQLLFYSVGIGQISSEVPQNLSASRPQDRQFILSSKKLLLSDSGFYLCAGQPNTEAFFGQGTRLTVV.

CDR3 region: CASRGGLGNTEAFF. The CDR3 DNA is TGTGCCAGTAGGGGAGGACTCGGCAACACTGAAGCTTTCTTT. This chain connects TRBV19 to TRBJ1-1, with unresolved D. The V gene lost 6 bases and the J gene lost 2 bases, with 13 bases spanning the gap. Looked up from germline, CDR1 is LNHDA and CDR2 is SQIVND (reference sequence). The CDR3 is made up of 14 amino acids.

Comments on this clone: The same CDR3 also results from other DNA sequences found in this sample. This rearrangement joins TRBV30 to TRBJ2-5; D is undetermined. CDR1 is GTSNPN and CDR2 is SVGIG in the germline V gene (reference sequence). V lost 1 base and J lost 4, with 7 bases in between. This CDR3 is 12 amino acids long. The CDR3 loop is CAWSGPRETQYF. Written as DNA, the CDR3 is TGTGCCTGGAGTGGACCTCGAGAGACCCAGTACTTC.

The chain recombines TRBV7-2 with TRBJ2-7; TRBD2 agrees at 9 bases. CDR3 length: 14 amino acids. V was clipped by 5 bases and J by 5 bases; unmatched bases: 7. CDR1 and CDR2 from the germline V gene are SGHTA and FQGNSA. The CDR3 DNA is TGTGCCAGCAGCAAAATGGGGACTAGCCACGAGCAGTACTTC. This translates into CASSKMGTSHEQYF.

This chain connects TRBV30 to TRBJ2-1; maybe TRBD1 (6 bases). V shed 3 bases and J shed 6 bases, with 12 bases lying between them. Germline CDR1 is GTSNPN and CDR2 is SVGIG (reference sequence). This CDR3 contains 13 residues. CDR3 DNA: TGTGCCTGGAGCCGAGGACAGATCAATGAGCAGTTCTTC. It is translated as CAWSRGQINEQFF.

A remark on this clone: At one of its ends the junction is not consistent with the germline gene, which may arise from a read error. The CDR3 DNA is TGTGCTAGCAGTAGGGACCTAACTAACACCGGGGAGCTGTTTTTT. It encodes CASSRDLTNTGELFF. The chain couples TRBV7-7 to TRBJ2-2, with D perhaps given as TRBD1 or TRBD2 (5 bases each). The CDR3 has 15 residues. The germline gives CDR1 SSHAT, CDR2 FNYEAQ (reference sequence).

The DNA for the CDR3 is TGTGCCAGCAGTGAAGCGGGAACAGTTCTCTCCTACGAGCAGTACTTC. This translates into CASSEAGTVLSYEQYF. J is TRBJ2-7 and V is TRBV6-1; D is ambiguous. The CDR3 is made up of 16 amino acids. Germline V gene sequence: CDR1 MNHNS, CDR2 SASEGT. Trimming stripped 0 bases from V and 0 bases from J, with 12 bases between.

V usage is TRBV11-2 and J usage is TRBJ2-7; D possibly uses TRBD1 or TRBD2 (5 bases each). Germline V gene sequence: CDR1 SGHAT, CDR2 FQNNGV. The CDR3 is 14 amino acids. Trimming left V 5 bases short and J 6 bases short, with 17 bases between. CDR3 amino acids: CASSPGTENREQYF. The CDR3 region has the DNA TGTGCCAGCAGCCCCGGGACCGAGAATCGCGAGCAGTACTTC.

V usage is TRBV9 and J usage is TRBJ2-5; the match to TRBD2 covers 12 bases. CDR1 is SGDLS, CDR2 YYNGEE, per germline. With 3 bases clipped from V and 5 bases from J, the junction kept 8 bases outside the gene matches. There are 16 residues in the CDR3. Here the CDR3 DNA reads TGTGCCAGCAGCGGGGGGACTAGCGGGCCCGGGGAGACCCAGTACTTC. Translating it yields CASSGGTSGPGETQYF.